This entry lists 30 T cell receptor beta chains sequenced from one sample in a study of CD8 T cells in ankylosing spondylitis. Study-level points and caveats: Characteristic, it appeared, of ankylosing spondylitis blood was a TCR beta motif of 7 or 8 highly homologous variants.

MiXCR was run by TCRdb on the 5' RACE reads, yielding one entry per CDR3 protein. This table holds about 390,000 distinct CDR3 sequences, about 22% found once. These receptors are not linked to any known antigen. Sequencing was carried out using blood, either unsorted or a sorted T cell fraction (not recorded which). The receptors come from a male donor with ankylosing spondylitis.

The chain couples TRBV25-1 to TRBJ2-5; D gene unclear. V lost 8 bases, J lost 2 bases, and 12 bases lay in between. CDR3 size: 13 residues. The V gene's germline CDR1 is MGHDK and CDR2 SYGVNS. The CDR3 sequence: CASSPFGQETQYF. CDR3 sequence (DNA): TGTGCCAGCTCGCCGTTTGGTCAAGAGACCCAGTACTTC.

In its sample, this clonotype was seen a few times. The CDR3 bases are TGCGCCAGCAGCTTCGAGATATTTGGGGACAGGGCGTTCGAGCAGTACTTC. It specifies CASSFEIFGDRAFEQYF. The chain carries TRBV5-1 and TRBJ2-7, with 9 bases matching TRBD1. The CDR3 runs to 17 residues. Germline CDR1 and CDR2: SGHRS and YFSETQ. V gave up 2 bases and J gave up 6 bases; unmatched junction bases: 15. Full variable domain (missing parts from reference TRBV5-1 and TRBJ2-7): KAGVTQTPRYLIKTRGQQVTLSCSPISGHRSVSWYQQTPGQGLQFLFEYFSETQRNKGNFPGRFSGRQFSNSRSEMNVSTLELGDSALYLCASSFEIFGDRAFEQYFGPGTRLTVT.

CDR3 sequence (DNA): TGCGCCAGCAGCCCTCAGGTAGCGGGAGAGACCCAGTACTTC. It is translated as CASSPQVAGETQYF. This rearrangement joins TRBV4-1 to TRBJ2-5; 7 bases agree with TRBD2. This CDR3 spans 14 amino acids. CDR1 and CDR2 (germline): MGHRA, YSYEKL. The ends lost 4 bases at V and 4 bases at J; junction bases unmatched: 6.

This clonotype has only one observation. The chain has TRBV7-8 and TRBJ2-7; maybe TRBD2 (6 bases). The V gene's germline CDR1 is SGHVS and CDR2 FQNEAQ. V was cut by 5 bases and J by 7 bases, with 21 bases left in between. The CDR3 is made up of 15 amino acids. The chain's CDR3 is CASSKTGTLLGEQYF. CDR3 DNA: TGTGCCAGCAGCAAGACCGGGACTCTACTAGGGGAGCAGTACTTC.

There are a few counts of this clonotype. The chain uses TRBV14 and TRBJ2-1; 7 bases match TRBD2. CDR1 and CDR2 from the germline V gene are SGHDN and FVKESK. V gave up 2 bases and J gave up 16 bases; unmatched junction bases: 14. This CDR3 comprises 14 residues. The CDR3 DNA sequence: TGTGCCAGCAGCCAACAGAGACTAGCAGAGGACCAATTCTTC. It codes for CASSQQRLAEDQFF.

A few counts support this clonotype. The chain carries TRBV3-1 and TRBJ1-5; D is uncertain. The V and J ends lost 1 base and 5 bases respectively, with 9 bases between them. Germline lookup yields CDR1 LGHDT and CDR2 YNNKEL (reference sequence). CDR3 size: 14 residues. The CDR3 reads CASSQGYIDQPQHF. The DNA for the CDR3 is TGTGCCAGCAGCCAAGGATACATCGATCAGCCCCAGCATTTT.

This clonotype appeared a few times. The junction and the germline gene differ at one end; a read error may be behind it. This chain joins TRBV7-9 and TRBJ1-1; the D is unclear. The V gene's germline CDR1 is SEHNR and CDR2 FQNEAQ (reference sequence). The CDR3 runs 13 residues. CDR3: CASSVALNTEAFF. The CDR3 DNA sequence: TGTGCCAGCAGCGTAGCACTGAACACTGAAGCTTTCTTT.

The chain links TRBV5-1 to TRBJ2-2; 9 nucleotides agree with TRBD1. Germline V lookup: CDR1 SGHRS, CDR2 YFSETQ. The length of the CDR3 is 17 residues. V was clipped by 0 bases and J by 4 bases; unmatched bases: 7. The CDR3 DNA follows: TGCGCCAGCAGCTTGGCCGCCCGACAGGGGGGCACCGGGGAGCTGTTTTTT. Translating it yields CASSLAARQGGTGELFF.

J is TRBJ1-6 and V is TRBV5-1; no clear D gene. The germline gives CDR1 SGHRS, CDR2 YFSETQ. CDR3 length: 10 residues. The V gene lost 9 bases and the J gene lost 7 bases, with 5 bases spanning the gap. The CDR3 protein is CANNNSPLHF. In DNA form, the CDR3 reads TGCGCCAACAACAATTCACCCCTCCACTTT. Combining the CDR3 with reference TRBV5-1 and TRBJ1-6 gives the whole variable domain KAGVTQTPRYLIKTRGQQVTLSCSPISGHRSVSWYQQTPGQGLQFLFEYFSETQRNKGNFPGRFSGRQFSNSRSEMNVSTLELGDSALYLCANNNSPLHFGNGTRLTVT.

This clonotype was seen a single time. The genes are TRBV3-1 and TRBJ1-4; 9 bases align to TRBD1. The J segment lost 6 bases and the V segment lost 1 base, leaving 6 bases of the junction unmatched. Germline CDR1 is LGHDT and CDR2 is YNNKEL (reference sequence). The CDR3 contains 16 residues. The CDR3 DNA follows: TGTGCCAGCAGCCAAGGACCGGGACAGGGATATGAAAAACTGTTTTTT. Translating gives CASSQGPGQGYEKLFF.

The V and J genes are TRBV7-2 and TRBJ1-6; tentatively, D is TRBD1 (6 bases). V lost 3 bases and J 7 bases, leaving 10 bases between the germline ends. From germline, CDR1 is SGHTA and CDR2 FQGNSA. The CDR3 spans 14 residues. CDR3 residues: CASSFDRTNSPLHF. CDR3 nucleotides: TGTGCCAGCAGCTTTGACAGGACAAATTCACCCCTCCACTTT.

This clonotype was detected a few times. The chain has TRBV11-1 and TRBJ2-1, with 10 bases aligning to TRBD2. CDR1 and CDR2 (germline): SGHAT, FQDESV (reference sequence). The V segment lost 3 bases and the J segment 2 bases; nucleotides outside the gene matches: 16. The CDR3 sequence is 20 residues long. CDR3 in amino acids: CASSLGDGLAAKRAYNEQFF. The CDR3 DNA reads as TGTGCCAGCAGCTTGGGAGATGGACTAGCGGCCAAAAGGGCCTACAATGAGCAGTTCTTC. Together with reference TRBV11-1 and TRBJ2-1, the CDR3 gives the full variable domain: EAEVAQSPRYKITEKSQAVAFWCDPISGHATLYWYRQILGQGPELLVQFQDESVVDDSQLPKDRFSAERLKGVDSTLKIQPAELGDSAMYLCASSLGDGLAAKRAYNEQFFGPGTRLTVL.

This clonotype was detected a few times. The chain links TRBV14 to TRBJ2-7, with TRBD2 as a possible D gene (6 bases). Trimming removed 4 bases at V and 4 bases at J, with 20 bases between. The CDR3 covers 16 residues. The germline V gene encodes CDR1 SGHDN and CDR2 FVKESK. The CDR3 nucleotides are TGTGCCAGCAGCCCCTCCTCTAGCGACGATCTTTACGAGCAGTACTTC. It yields the protein CASSPSSSDDLYEQYF. Looking up the rest from reference TRBV14 and TRBJ2-7 gives the full variable domain: EAGVTQFPSHSVIEKGQTVTLRCDPISGHDNLYWYRRVMGKEIKFLLHFVKESKQDESGMPNNRFLAERTGGTYSTLKVQPAELEDSGVYFCASSPSSSDDLYEQYFGPGTRLTVT.

This clonotype was recorded a few times. The chain employs TRBV20-1 and TRBJ2-3, with 12 bases identical to TRBD2. The V segment lost 8 bases and the J segment 2 bases; nucleotides outside the gene matches: 11. CDR1 is DFQATT and CDR2 is SNEGSKA in the germline V gene (reference sequence). The CDR3 has 16 residues. The CDR3 coding sequence is TGCAGTATCCCCGGGCTAGCGGGAGGGTACACAGATACGCAGTATTTT. Its protein is CSIPGLAGGYTDTQYF.

V usage is TRBV7-2 and J usage is TRBJ2-3; TRBD1 agrees at 8 bases. V lost 3 bases, J lost 2 bases, and 7 bases stayed unmatched. CDR3 length equals 16 residues. CDR1 and CDR2 from the germline V gene are SGHTA and FQGNSA. Written as DNA, the CDR3 is TGTGCCAGCAGCTTTGCCGGGACAGGAGACACAGATACGCAGTATTTT. It is translated as CASSFAGTGDTDTQYF.

Concerning this clonotype: This sequence may be a read error, since a much larger clone differs from it by one base. This chain links TRBV5-1 with TRBJ1-1; maybe TRBD1 (6 bases). The CDR3 runs 14 residues. The germline V gene has CDR1 SGHRS and CDR2 YFSETQ. CDR3 in DNA: TGCGCCAGCAGCTTGCTGGGGGCGAACGCTGAAGCTTTCTTT. This translates into CASSLLGANAEAFF.

This clonotype was picked up a small number of times. The DNA of the CDR3 is TGTGCCAGCTGCAGGTCCGGAGGTCAGCCCCAGCATTTT. Its protein product is CASCRSGGQPQHF. The rearrangement links TRBV12-3 or TRBV12-4 to TRBJ1-5; D gene uncertain. This CDR3 has 13 residues. Trimming removed 8 bases at V and 6 bases at J, with 14 bases between.

The genes are TRBV3-1 and TRBJ2-2, with TRBD2 identical over 7 bases. The V segment lost 1 base and the J segment 6 bases; nucleotides outside the gene matches: 2. The CDR3 spans 14 residues. Germline values: CDR1 LGHDT, CDR2 YNNKEL (reference sequence). The CDR3 region has the DNA TGTGCCAGCAGCCAAGCGGGAGGCGCCGGGGAGCTGTTTTTT. Protein sequence: CASSQAGGAGELFF. The full variable domain, rest sourced from reference TRBV3-1 and TRBJ2-2, is DTAVSQTPKYLVTQMGNDKSIKCEQNLGHDTMYWYKQDSKKFLKIMFSYNNKELIINETVPNRFSPKSPDKAHLNLHINSLELGDSAVYFCASSQAGGAGELFFGEGSRLTVL.

This clonotype was seen repeatedly, ten times or more. The gene calls are TRBV5-6 and TRBJ2-7; D not certain. Trimming removed 2 bases at V and 4 bases at J, with 7 bases between. This CDR3 region has 12 residues. The germline CDR1 and CDR2 sequences are SGHDT and YYEEEE. CDR3: CASSLTTYEQYF. The CDR3 DNA sequence: TGTGCCAGCAGCTTAACTACATACGAGCAGTACTTC.

The chain employs TRBV5-1 and TRBJ1-2; D might be TRBD1 (6 bases). CDR1 SGHRS and CDR2 YFSETQ come from the germline V gene. Trimming took 4 bases from V and 7 from J, leaving 11 bases between them. The CDR3 is 12 amino acids. Here the CDR3 reads CASSEAGAGYTF. The CDR3 DNA is TGCGCCAGCAGCGAAGCAGGGGCTGGCTACACCTTC.

The rearrangement uses TRBV12-3 or TRBV12-4 and TRBJ1-1; 8 bases are a match to TRBD1. The CDR3 is 14 residues long. The V and J ends lost 6 bases and 10 bases, in that order; junction bases with no gene match: 13. The CDR3 region is CASSLAPRGRTAFF. The CDR3, as DNA: TGTGCCAGCAGCCTTGCCCCCAGGGGGCGAACAGCTTTCTTT.

The J gene is TRBJ1-5, the V gene TRBV29-1; D is unresolved. Germline V gives CDR1 SQVTM, CDR2 ANQGSEA. The CDR3 sequence is 12 residues long. Between the trimmed V and J ends, which lost 4 bases and 7 bases, there was a span of 11 bases. CDR3 sequence reads: CSVAEGGQPQHF. DNA of the CDR3: TGCAGCGTTGCGGAGGGTGGGCAGCCCCAGCATTTT.

The chain recombines TRBV2 with TRBJ2-2; D might be TRBD1 (6 bases). CDR1 and CDR2 from the germline V gene are SNHLY and FYNNEI. V lost 8 bases to trimming and J lost 3 bases, with 13 bases between them. The CDR3 is 14 residues long. CDR3 in DNA: TGTGCCAGCCGAACGTACAGGGACACCGGGGAGCTGTTTTTT. Its protein is CASRTYRDTGELFF.

This clonotype was observed a few times. The gene calls are TRBV20-1 and TRBJ2-5, with a possible D match to TRBD2 (6 bases). The V gene lost 5 bases and the J gene lost 2 bases, with 12 bases spanning the gap. The CDR3 spans 13 residues. CDR1 is DFQATT, CDR2 SNEGSKA, per germline (reference sequence). CDR3 in DNA: TGCAGTGCTTTGGGACTGCAACAAGAGACCCAGTACTTC. It yields the protein CSALGLQQETQYF.

The chain uses TRBV24-1 and TRBJ2-1, with TRBD2 identical over 9 bases. V trimming: 2 bases; J trimming: 0 bases; junction bases outside the gene matches: 4. The CDR3 covers 17 residues. Per germline, CDR1 KGHDR and CDR2 SFDVKD. CDR3 nucleotide sequence: TGTGCCACCAGTGATTGGACTAGCGAGAGCTCCTACAATGAGCAGTTCTTC. This sequence encodes CATSDWTSESSYNEQFF.

The rearrangement links TRBV20-1 to TRBJ1-5; maybe TRBD1 (6 bases). Germline V gene sequence: CDR1 DFQATT, CDR2 SNEGSKA (reference sequence). V lost 3 bases to trimming and J lost 2 bases, with 14 bases between them. CDR3 length: 15 residues. CDR3 amino acids: CSASGQIMGNQPQHF. The CDR3 DNA is TGCAGTGCTAGTGGACAGATTATGGGCAATCAGCCCCAGCATTTT.

The chain uses TRBV30 and TRBJ1-6, with D unclear. Germline V CDR1 and CDR2: GTSNPN, SVGIG (reference sequence). The germline V and J ends were trimmed by 2 bases and 7 bases, with 9 bases remaining between them. The CDR3 covers 13 residues. CDR3 amino acids: CAWSSGRNSPLHF. The CDR3 nucleotides are TGTGCCTGGAGTTCGGGCAGGAATTCACCCCTCCACTTT.

The chain has TRBV12-3 or TRBV12-4 and TRBJ1-2; D gene unclear. The CDR3 is 14 amino acids. The ends were cut back, 3 bases at V and 2 bases at J, with 10 bases in the middle. The CDR3 is CASSLQEGNYGYTF. The CDR3 nucleotides are TGTGCCAGCAGTTTGCAGGAAGGGAACTATGGCTACACCTTC.

This clonotype was counted many times. This chain links TRBV7-2 with TRBJ2-1; 15 positions agree with TRBD2. The CDR3 spans 16 residues. Trimming cost V 1 base and J 7 bases; bases outside gene matches: 2. Germline loops: CDR1 SGHTA, CDR2 FQGNSA. The CDR3 protein is CASSLVGLAGGNEQFF. As DNA, the CDR3 is TGTGCCAGCAGCTTAGTAGGACTAGCGGGGGGGAATGAGCAGTTCTTC.

By share of the sample, this clonotype is medium-sized. The V gene is TRBV29-1, the J gene TRBJ1-1, with 7 positions matching TRBD1. With 4 bases clipped from V and 1 base from J, the junction kept 6 bases outside the gene matches. CDR3 length: 14 amino acids. CDR1 SQVTM and CDR2 ANQGSEA come from the germline V gene. DNA of the CDR3: TGCAGCGTTGCCCAGGGGGGTTCGAACACTGAAGCTTTCTTT. Amino acids: CSVAQGGSNTEAFF. The full variable domain, completed using reference TRBV29-1 and TRBJ1-1, is SAVISQKPSRDICQRGTSLTIQCQVDSQVTMMFWYRQQPGQSLTLIATANQGSEATYESGFVIDKFPISRPNLTFSTLTVSNMSPEDSSIYLCSVAQGGSNTEAFFGQGTRLTVV.